Shown below are 27 T cell receptor beta chains from a single sample sequenced in a study of T cells in Graves' hyperthyroidism and ophthalmopathy. RNA transcripts yielded amplified TCR beta CDR3 regions. Researchers ran a first-round RT-PCR on the TCR CDR3 using the HTBI primer set. TCRdb used MiXCR to reprocess the multiplex PCR reads, holding one entry per CDR3 protein. The data contain 360,000 or so distinct CDR3 sequences, around a sixth of them singletons. Sequencing input: blood. All receptors come from a woman aged 40-49 years with Graves' ophthalmopathy.

At least ten counts were recorded for this clonotype. A much larger clone lies a single base off, so this may be a read error. A read error is likely, as this CDR3 ends without the conserved phenylalanine or tryptophan. The chain has TRBV28 and TRBJ1-1; D possibly corresponds to TRBD1 (5 bases). Trimming cost V 2 bases and J 6 bases, with 7 bases left between them. The CDR3 consists of 12 residues. Germline lookup yields CDR1 MDHEN and CDR2 SYDVKM. The DNA for the CDR3 is TGTGCCAGCAGTTTAGAAGGGGCTGAAGCTTTCCTT. Amino acid sequence: CASSLEGAEAFL.

There are many counts of this clonotype. A much bigger clone sits one base away, suggesting this may be a read error. This chain links TRBV27 with TRBJ1-2, with D tentatively TRBD1 (6 bases). Germline CDR1 is MNHEY and CDR2 is SMNVEV (reference sequence). The CDR3 has 13 amino acids. The CDR3 DNA reads TGTGCCAGCAGAAGGGACATGGGGTATGGCCACACCTTC. Amino acids: CASRRDMGYGHTF.

Ten or more counts support this clonotype. The chain is built from TRBV12-3 or TRBV12-4 and TRBJ1-1, with D unresolved. This CDR3 is 15 amino acids long. The V end was cut by 6 bases, the J end by 5 bases, with 19 bases between. CDR3 amino acids: CASSDLRGAWTEAFF. The CDR3 nucleotides read TGTGCCAGCAGCGACCTACGGGGAGCTTGGACTGAAGCTTTCTTT.

This clonotype was seen repeatedly, ten times or more. The chain joins TRBV11-2 to TRBJ2-7; TRBD1 is a possible D gene (6 bases). The CDR3 covers 13 residues. V was shortened by 6 bases and J by 8 bases, with 17 bases between the two germline ends. CDR1 and CDR2 (germline): SGHAT, FQNNGV. The CDR3 DNA follows: TGTGCCAGCAGACGACTCACAGGGAAACAGCAGTACTTC. Protein product: CASRRLTGKQQYF.

This clonotype was counted many times. J is TRBJ1-2 and V is TRBV20-1, with 10 nucleotides matching TRBD1. Germline V gene lookup returns CDR1 DFQATT and CDR2 SNEGSKA (reference sequence). The CDR3 length is 13 residues. V lost 4 bases to trimming and J lost 4 bases; unmatched junction nucleotides: 3. The CDR3 region has the DNA TGCAGTGCTAAGACAGGGGGCGCCTATGGCTACACCTTC. It codes for CSAKTGGAYGYTF.

In this sample, this clonotype turned up a few times. J is TRBJ2-2 and V is TRBV3-1; 9 bases match TRBD2. CDR1 LGHDT and CDR2 YNNKEL come from the germline V gene (reference sequence). This CDR3 region has 17 residues. Unmatched junction bases numbered 9, after V lost 7 bases and J lost 0 bases. DNA for the CDR3: TGTGCCAGCACCTTACTAGCGGGTAGAGCGAACACCGGGGAGCTGTTTTTT. Protein: CASTLLAGRANTGELFF.

This clonotype was seen more than once but under ten times. This chain joins TRBV28 and TRBJ2-5; a weak D match, TRBD1 (6 bases). The CDR3 extends over 14 amino acids. The V gene lost 5 bases and the J gene lost 1 base, with 11 bases spanning the gap. Germline loops: CDR1 MDHEN, CDR2 SYDVKM. In DNA, the CDR3 is TGTGCCAGCAGTCCACAGGGAATCCAAGAGACCCAGTACTTC. It codes for CASSPQGIQETQYF.

This clonotype was seen at least ten times. The chain combines TRBV27 with TRBJ2-7; 10 bases are a match to TRBD2. This CDR3 region has 15 residues. Germline V gene data show CDR1 as MNHEY and CDR2 as SMNVEV (reference sequence). Trimming took 4 bases from V and 2 from J; bases not matched to a gene: 5. Here the CDR3 DNA reads TGTGCCAGCAGTTCTAGCGGGAGTACCCCCTACGAGCAGTACTTC. This codes for CASSSSGSTPYEQYF.

This clonotype was seen many times. The chain has TRBV28 and TRBJ1-3; perhaps TRBD1 as D (6 bases). The CDR3 extends over 15 amino acids. Trimming shortened V by 6 bases and J by 2 bases, and 14 bases separated the two germline ends. Germline values: CDR1 MDHEN, CDR2 SYDVKM. Written as DNA, the CDR3 is TGTGCCAGCAGCCGCGTAGGGGGAACTGGAAACACCATATATTTT. It yields the protein CASSRVGGTGNTIYF.

This clonotype was observed many times. The chain couples TRBV4-1 to TRBJ1-1; D remains unclear. Trimming took off 3 bases at V and 1 base at J, with 9 bases between the two ends. Germline V lookup: CDR1 MGHRA, CDR2 YSYEKL. The CDR3 contains 14 residues. CDR3 protein: CASSHRTANTEAFF. The CDR3 region has the DNA TGCGCCAGCAGCCATCGGACGGCGAACACTGAAGCTTTCTTT.

J is TRBJ1-1 and V is TRBV30; D uncertain. CDR3 size: 13 residues. The V end lost 7 bases, the J end lost 4 bases, and 16 bases lay between the germline ends. Germline V gene sequence: CDR1 GTSNPN, CDR2 SVGIG (reference sequence). CDR3 protein: CASCFDPGTEAFF. CDR3 nucleotide sequence: TGTGCCTCCTGTTTCGACCCAGGCACTGAAGCTTTCTTT.

Ten or more counts support this clonotype. V is TRBV20-1 and J is TRBJ2-7; 9 positions agree with TRBD2. V lost 0 bases to trimming and J lost 6 bases; unmatched junction nucleotides: 9. CDR3 length: 15 residues. In germline, CDR1 is DFQATT, CDR2 SNEGSKA (reference sequence). The CDR3 sequence: CSARDPGTSHLEQYF. The CDR3 DNA sequence: TGCAGTGCTAGAGACCCCGGGACTAGCCACCTCGAGCAGTACTTC.

This clonotype was observed many times. The chain combines TRBV25-1 with TRBJ2-5, with D maybe TRBD1 (6 bases). The CDR3 is made up of 13 amino acids. CDR1 is MGHDK and CDR2 is SYGVNS in the germline V gene. V lost 6 bases and J lost 2, with 10 bases in between. The CDR3 bases are TGTGCCAGCAGGGGGGCAACTCAAGAGACCCAGTACTTC. Its translation is CASRGATQETQYF.

At least ten counts were recorded for this clonotype. The chain combines TRBV30 with TRBJ2-7, with 10 bases identical to TRBD1. J was trimmed by 6 bases and V by 2 bases; bases with no gene match: 10. Germline CDR1 reads GTSNPN; CDR2 reads SVGIG (reference sequence). The CDR3 totals 15 residues. The CDR3 reads CAWSRSGTGDAEQYF. CDR3 sequence (DNA): TGTGCCTGGAGTAGAAGTGGGACAGGGGACGCCGAGCAGTACTTC.

This clonotype has at least ten counts. This chain connects TRBV28 to TRBJ2-7, with TRBD1 matching 9 bases. V lost 8 bases and J lost 0; bases outside the gene matches: 14. The CDR3 has 17 amino acids. Germline CDR1 and CDR2: MDHEN and SYDVKM. The CDR3 here is CASGNLGQGFFSYEQYF. In DNA form, the CDR3 reads TGTGCCAGCGGGAACCTGGGACAGGGTTTTTTCTCCTACGAGCAGTACTTC. The complete variable domain, with remaining parts taken from reference TRBV28 and TRBJ2-7, reads DVKVTQSSRYLVKRTGEKVFLECVQDMDHENMFWYRQDPGLGLRLIYFSYDVKMKEKGDIPEGYSVSREKKERFSLILESASTNQTSMYLCASGNLGQGFFSYEQYFGPGTRLTVT.

This clonotype was seen many times. The V and J genes are TRBV11-2 and TRBJ1-2, with TRBD1 as a possible D gene (6 bases). Trimming took 5 bases from V and 8 from J, leaving 21 bases between them. The CDR3 loop spans 15 amino acids. In germline, CDR1 is SGHAT, CDR2 FQNNGV. The CDR3, as DNA: TGTGCCAGCAGCCCGGGACACCGAGGCCCTAGAGGCTACACCTTC. This gives the protein CASSPGHRGPRGYTF. The full variable domain, rest sourced from reference TRBV11-2 and TRBJ1-2, is EAGVAQSPRYKIIEKRQSVAFWCNPISGHATLYWYQQILGQGPKLLIQFQNNGVVDDSQLPKDRFSAERLKGVDSTLKIQPAKLEDSAVYLCASSPGHRGPRGYTFGSGTRLTVV.

This sequence joins TRBV30 and TRBJ2-7; perhaps TRBD1 as D (5 bases). The CDR3 is 14 amino acids. V lost 0 bases and J 8 bases, leaving 17 bases between the germline ends. The germline V gene has CDR1 GTSNPN and CDR2 SVGIG (reference sequence). The CDR3, as DNA: TGTGCCTGGAGTGTTCCCCAGGGTCAGCCCCAGCAGTACTTC. Translated: CAWSVPQGQPQQYF. The entire variable domain, with the rest obtained from reference TRBV30 and TRBJ2-7, is as follows: SQTIHQWPATLVQPVGSPLSLECTVEGTSNPNLYWYRQAAGRGLQLLFYSVGIGQISSEVPQNLSASRPQDRQFILSSKKLLLSDSGFYLCAWSVPQGQPQQYFGPGTRLTVT.

The CDR3: CASSQGLQGMGEQFF. In DNA form, the CDR3 reads TGTGCCAGCAGCCAGGGGCTACAGGGAATGGGCGAGCAGTTCTTC. This chain links TRBV11-2 with TRBJ2-1, with a weak D call TRBD1 (6 bases). V was trimmed by 5 bases and J by 10 bases, leaving 21 bases between them. Germline CDR1 is SGHAT and CDR2 is FQNNGV. The length of the CDR3 is 15 residues. Full variable domain (outside the CDR3, taken from reference TRBV11-2 and TRBJ2-1): EAGVAQSPRYKIIEKRQSVAFWCNPISGHATLYWYQQILGQGPKLLIQFQNNGVVDDSQLPKDRFSAERLKGVDSTLKIQPAKLEDSAVYLCASSQGLQGMGEQFFGPGTRLTVL.

This clonotype has ten or more counts. The V gene is TRBV6-5, the J gene TRBJ1-1; no clear D. The CDR3 has 17 amino acids. The germline V gene has CDR1 MNHEY and CDR2 SVGAGI. Trimming shortened V by 0 bases and J by 1 base, and 15 bases separated the two germline ends. The CDR3 loop reads CASSYSTSRETNTEAFF. Written as DNA, the CDR3 is TGTGCCAGCAGTTACTCGACGTCAAGGGAGACGAACACTGAAGCTTTCTTT.

This clonotype appeared a few times. Relative to the germline gene, one junction end is altered; a read error may explain this. The chain recombines TRBV7-8 with TRBJ2-7, with D unclear. Germline V gene data show CDR1 as SGHVS and CDR2 as FQNEAQ. There are 15 residues in the CDR3. For the CDR3, the DNA is TGTGCCAGCAGCTTAGCGTCGGGCTGGTCCTATGAGCAGTACTTC. Its translation is CASSLASGWSYEQYF.

This clonotype was seen only once. V is TRBV28 and J is TRBJ2-1; 13 nucleotides agree with TRBD2. V dropped 2 bases and J dropped 8; count of bases not matched to a gene: 12. CDR1 and CDR2 (germline): MDHEN, SYDVKM. This CDR3 spans 18 amino acids. The CDR3 bases are TGTGCCAGCAGTTTAACTGCCGGGACTAGCGGGAATGTCGATGAGCAGTTCTTC. Encoded protein: CASSLTAGTSGNVDEQFF.

The J gene is TRBJ1-3, the V gene TRBV5-1; D might be TRBD1 (6 bases). Trimming removed 4 bases at V and 0 bases at J, with 11 bases between. Per the germline V gene, CDR1 is SGHRS and CDR2 is YFSETQ. The CDR3 loop spans 15 amino acids. CDR3 sequence (DNA): TGCGCCAGCAGCATCAACAGGGCCTCTGGAAACACCATATATTTT. Its protein product is CASSINRASGNTIYF.

This clonotype was counted ten times or more. This chain uses TRBV28 with TRBJ2-4; maybe TRBD1 (5 bases). V gave up 8 bases and J gave up 0 bases, with 14 bases separating them. From germline, CDR1 is MDHEN and CDR2 SYDVKM. The CDR3 contains 15 residues. The CDR3 reads CASGSPTVAKNIQYF. As DNA, the CDR3 is TGTGCCAGCGGATCCCCGACAGTAGCCAAAAACATTCAGTACTTC.

This clonotype was counted many times. The chain links TRBV7-3 to TRBJ1-1; perhaps TRBD1 as D (5 bases). Between the trimmed V and J ends, which lost 5 bases and 4 bases, there was a span of 11 bases. Germline loops: CDR1 SGHTA, CDR2 FQGTGA. This CDR3 region has 13 residues. Here the CDR3 DNA reads TGTGCCAGCAGCAGGGGAAGAGGCACTGAAGCTTTCTTT. Protein: CASSRGRGTEAFF.

This clonotype appeared many times. V is TRBV19 and J is TRBJ2-7, with D uncertain. Trimming took 5 bases from V and 5 from J, leaving 10 bases between them. The CDR3 has 12 residues. Germline V gene lookup returns CDR1 LNHDA and CDR2 SQIVND (reference sequence). CDR3 in amino acids: CASSEVNHEQYF. The DNA of the CDR3 is TGTGCCAGTAGTGAAGTGAACCACGAGCAGTACTTC.

This clonotype was detected ten times or more. The chain links TRBV30 to TRBJ2-7; the D gene could be TRBD1 or TRBD2 (5 bases each). Trimming removed 1 base at V and 2 bases at J, with 9 bases between. The CDR3 is made up of 13 amino acids. Per germline, CDR1 GTSNPN and CDR2 SVGIG (reference sequence). In DNA, the CDR3 is TGTGCCTGGAGTGACGAGGGACCCTACGAGCAGTACTTC. Its protein is CAWSDEGPYEQYF.

This clonotype was seen repeatedly, ten times or more. The chain combines TRBV12-3 or TRBV12-4 with TRBJ2-3; 8 positions agree with TRBD2. This CDR3 comprises 16 residues. Losses at the gene ends were 3 bases for V and 0 bases for J; bases not matched to a gene: 5. The CDR3 nucleotides read TGTGCCAGCAGTTTGTATCGGGGGGGGAGCACAGATACGCAGTATTTT. This encodes CASSLYRGGSTDTQYF.